This T cell receptor (beta chain) was sequenced for a study of blood T cell repertoires in COVID-19. The CDR3 has 13 amino acids. CDR1 MGHRA and CDR2 YSYEKL come from the germline V gene. Between the trimmed V and J ends, which lost 4 bases and 3 bases, there was a span of 10 bases. Assay: immunoSEQ multiplex PCR; the TCRdb copy retains only in-frame clones and omits some. The data hold more than 300,000 clones, with more than 85% observed a single time. The chain has TRBV4-1 and TRBJ2-7; a possible D gene is TRBD1 (5 bases). Sample: PBMCs or T cells enriched from blood (not recorded which). The receptor comes from a woman aged 25 to 39 who had been exposed to COVID-19. The CDR3 sequence is CASSPPDIYEQYF. CDR3 nucleotide sequence: TGCGCCAGCAGCCCCCCGGACATCTACGAGCAGTACTTC.